The next 12 T cell receptor beta chains were all read from a single sample in a study of blood T cell repertoires in COVID-19. The assay was immunoSEQ multiplex PCR, and TCRdb's table has in-frame clones only and misses some. The data hold 130,000 or so clones, with under 85% observed a single time. Sequencing was done on a sample of peripheral blood. The source is a human donor in a cohort sampled during active COVID-19.

The chain has TRBV2 and TRBJ2-7; TRBD1 aligns across 7 bases. V lost 3 bases and J lost 2; bases outside the gene matches: 4. From germline, CDR1 is SNHLY and CDR2 FYNNEI. CDR3 size: 14 residues. CDR3 residues: CASSDGTVPYEQYF. CDR3 coding DNA: TGTGCCAGCAGTGACGGGACAGTACCCTACGAGCAGTACTTC.

This clone occurred a few times. The rearrangement uses TRBV12-3 or TRBV12-4 and TRBJ1-5; D might be TRBD1 (5 bases). V lost 7 bases and J 1 base, leaving 8 bases between the germline ends. CDR3 length: 13 residues. CDR3 sequence reads: CASTGGSNQPQHF. CDR3 coding DNA: TGTGCCAGCACTGGGGGGAGCAATCAGCCCCAGCATTTT.

This sequence joins TRBV19 and TRBJ2-2; D is perhaps TRBD1 (5 bases). Germline CDR1 is LNHDA and CDR2 is SQIVND (reference sequence). The length of the CDR3 is 15 residues. Trimming stripped 1 base from V and 5 bases from J, with 11 bases between. The CDR3 coding sequence is TGTGCCAGTAGTATAGGCCCAGGGTGGACCGGGGAGCTGTTTTTT. It translates to CASSIGPGWTGELFF. Combining the CDR3 with reference TRBV19 and TRBJ2-2 gives the whole variable domain DGGITQSPKYLFRKEGQNVTLSCEQNLNHDAMYWYRQDPGQGLRLIYYSQIVNDFQKGDIAEGYSVSREKKESFPLTVTSAQKNPTAFYLCASSIGPGWTGELFFGEGSRLTVL.

The chain uses TRBV6-5 and TRBJ1-1; D may be TRBD1 (6 bases). V lost 6 bases to trimming and J lost 0 bases, with 11 bases between them. This CDR3 spans 14 amino acids. Germline-derived CDR1 and CDR2 are MNHEY and SVGAGI. The CDR3 bases are TGTGCCAGCAGACCACAGGGCTTGAACACTGAAGCTTTCTTT. Amino acid sequence: CASRPQGLNTEAFF.

V is TRBV28 and J is TRBJ2-2; 7 bases map to TRBD1. After removal of 4 bases from V and 3 bases from J, the junction contained 8 bases not matched to a gene. The germline V gene encodes CDR1 MDHEN and CDR2 SYDVKM. This CDR3 has 16 residues. This CDR3 reads CASSSLDRVDTGELFF. As DNA, the CDR3 is TGTGCCAGCAGTTCCCTCGACAGGGTGGACACCGGGGAGCTGTTTTTT.

The CDR3 DNA reads TGTGCCACCAGTGATTCGTCTCGGACAGGGGGCGTAGAGTACGGCTACACCTTC. It translates to CATSDSSRTGGVEYGYTF. This sequence joins TRBV24-1 and TRBJ1-2, with 11 bases identical to TRBD1. The CDR3 runs 18 residues. Losses at the gene ends were 2 bases for V and 8 bases for J; bases not matched to a gene: 15. Germline values: CDR1 KGHDR, CDR2 SFDVKD.

This clone was detected only once. The rearrangement joins TRBV2 to TRBJ1-5, with 7 bases that match TRBD1. The CDR3 has 14 residues. From germline, CDR1 is SNHLY and CDR2 FYNNEI. With 1 base clipped from V and 9 bases from J, the junction kept 6 bases outside the gene matches. Written as DNA, the CDR3 is TGTGCCAGCAGTGAAGGGACAGGAATTGGGCCCCAGCATTTT. Amino acids: CASSEGTGIGPQHF. The whole variable domain, filled in from reference TRBV2 and TRBJ1-5, reads EPEVTQTPSHQVTQMGQEVILRCVPISNHLYFYWYRQILGQKVEFLVSFYNNEISEKSEIFDDQFSVERPDGSNFTLKIRSTKLEDSAMYFCASSEGTGIGPQHFGDGTRLSIL.

The rearrangement joins TRBV28 to TRBJ1-2, with a tentative D call TRBD1 (6 bases). This CDR3 region has 15 residues. V was cut by 1 base and J by 6 bases, with 15 bases left in between. The germline gives CDR1 MDHEN, CDR2 SYDVKM. In DNA, the CDR3 is TGTGCCAGCAGTTTATTGGGAAGGGGGGGGAATGGCTACACCTTC. Its protein is CASSLLGRGGNGYTF.

This chain joins TRBV7-8 and TRBJ1-2, with 10 bases lining up with TRBD1. Trimming took 4 bases from V and 7 from J; bases not matched to a gene: 9. Per the germline V gene, CDR1 is SGHVS and CDR2 is FQNEAQ. The CDR3 has 15 residues. The DNA for the CDR3 is TGTGCCAGCAGCTCTAGCCCGGGACAGGGGAGTGGCTACACCTTC. Residues: CASSSSPGQGSGYTF.

This clone is a singleton in its sample. Written as DNA, the CDR3 is TGTGCCAGCAGCTCCGAAGCGGGTACGCAGTATTTT. This sequence encodes CASSSEAGTQYF. The chain has TRBV7-2 and TRBJ2-3, with D perhaps TRBD2 (6 bases). Germline assignment: CDR1 SGHTA and CDR2 FQGNSA. Trimming took 4 bases from V and 8 from J, leaving 10 bases between them. The CDR3 contains 12 residues.

The chain couples TRBV19 to TRBJ1-1, with TRBD1 as a possible D gene (6 bases). The CDR3 loop spans 13 amino acids. Germline loops: CDR1 LNHDA, CDR2 SQIVND (reference sequence). The germline V and J ends were trimmed by 6 bases and 3 bases, with 11 bases remaining between them. The CDR3 loop reads CASRGNRDTEAFF. The CDR3 region has the DNA TGTGCCAGTAGGGGGAACAGGGACACTGAAGCTTTCTTT. Using reference TRBV19 and TRBJ1-1 for the parts outside the CDR3, the full variable domain is DGGITQSPKYLFRKEGQNVTLSCEQNLNHDAMYWYRQDPGQGLRLIYYSQIVNDFQKGDIAEGYSVSREKKESFPLTVTSAQKNPTAFYLCASRGNRDTEAFFGQGTRLTVV.

The chain joins TRBV27 to TRBJ1-6; no definite D call. Per germline, CDR1 MNHEY and CDR2 SMNVEV (reference sequence). This CDR3 has 16 amino acids. V dropped 5 bases and J dropped 1 base, with 12 bases sitting between them. Here the CDR3 DNA reads TGTGCCAGCAGTCTAGCGAGTGGTTCCTATAATTCACCCCTCCACTTT. Residues: CASSLASGSYNSPLHF.